Listed here are 5 T cell receptor beta chains from one sample, sequenced in a study of T cell repertoires in cytomegalovirus infection. TCRdb fed the reads into MiXCR, producing one record per CDR3 protein. The sample consists of under 300,000 distinct CDR3 sequences, more than 15% of them appearing once. Sequenced: CD8+ T cells from PBMCs. The receptors originated from a human donor in good health (CMV status not recorded). Some clones in this sample may be carry-over from other donors' samples.

In its sample, this clonotype was seen many times. V usage is TRBV7-2 and J usage is TRBJ2-5; 14 bases are shared with TRBD2. V shed 4 bases, J shed 5 bases, and the junction held 6 bases outside the gene matches. The length of the CDR3 is 16 residues. The germline gives CDR1 SGHTA, CDR2 FQGNSA. This chain's CDR3 is CASSSGLAGGRETQYF. In DNA, the CDR3 is TGTGCCAGCAGCTCCGGACTAGCGGGGGGCCGGGAGACCCAGTACTTC.

V and J are TRBV28 and TRBJ2-5, with D uncertain. The CDR3 runs to 13 residues. The V end lost 7 bases, the J end lost 0 bases, and 9 bases lay between the germline ends. Germline CDR1 reads MDHEN; CDR2 reads SYDVKM. As DNA, the CDR3 is TGTGCCAGCACCCCGACAAACCAAGAGACCCAGTACTTC. Protein: CASTPTNQETQYF.

The V call is TRBV4-1, the J call TRBJ1-6; D unresolved. V was pared by 1 base and J by 0 bases, with 4 bases between. The CDR3 length is 15 residues. Germline V gene lookup returns CDR1 MGHRA and CDR2 YSYEKL. The CDR3, as DNA: TGCGCCAGCAGCCAAGGGCCCTCCTATAATTCACCCCTCCACTTT. This codes for CASSQGPSYNSPLHF.

This clonotype was detected a few times. The rearrangement joins TRBV6-1 to TRBJ2-5, with TRBD2 matching over 7 bases. The V and J ends lost 11 bases and 4 bases, in that order; junction bases with no gene match: 13. CDR3 length equals 14 residues. CDR1 is MNHNS and CDR2 is SASEGT in the germline V gene. CDR3 in DNA: TGTGCCTCAACCCCGTGGGGGGGTAGAGAGACCCAGTACTTC. This sequence encodes CASTPWGGRETQYF.

The rearrangement joins TRBV15 to TRBJ1-2; 10 nucleotides line up with TRBD1. CDR1 and CDR2 (germline): LNHNV, YYDKDF (reference sequence). The CDR3 runs to 18 residues. With 3 bases clipped from V and 3 bases from J, the junction kept 13 bases outside the gene matches. For the CDR3, the DNA is TGTGCCACCAGCAGGCAGGAGGACAGGGGGGAGATTGACTATGGCTACACCTTC. This gives the protein CATSRQEDRGEIDYGYTF.